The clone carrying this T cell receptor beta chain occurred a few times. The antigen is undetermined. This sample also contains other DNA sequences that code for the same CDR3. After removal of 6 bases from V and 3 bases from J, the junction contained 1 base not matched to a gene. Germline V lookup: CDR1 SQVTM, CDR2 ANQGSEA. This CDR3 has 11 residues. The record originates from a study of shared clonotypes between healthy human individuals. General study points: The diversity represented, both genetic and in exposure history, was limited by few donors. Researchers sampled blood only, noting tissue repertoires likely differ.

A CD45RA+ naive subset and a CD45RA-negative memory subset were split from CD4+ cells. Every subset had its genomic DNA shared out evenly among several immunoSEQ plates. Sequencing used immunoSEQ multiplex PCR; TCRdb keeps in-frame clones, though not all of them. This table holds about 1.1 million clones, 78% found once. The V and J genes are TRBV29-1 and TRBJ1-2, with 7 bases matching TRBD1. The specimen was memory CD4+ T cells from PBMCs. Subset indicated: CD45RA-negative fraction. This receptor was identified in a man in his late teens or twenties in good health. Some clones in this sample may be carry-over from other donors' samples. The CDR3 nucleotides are TGCAGCGTAGGACAGGACTATGGCTACACCTTC. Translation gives CSVGQDYGYTF.